A single sample gave rise to the 20 T cell receptor beta chains below, sequenced in a study of CD8 T cells in ankylosing spondylitis. TCRdb reprocessed the 5' RACE reads with MiXCR, giving one entry per CDR3 protein. This sample has some 220,000 distinct CDR3 sequences, with 8% to 10% found just once. Source material: blood, either unsorted or a sorted T cell fraction (not recorded which). These receptors all come from a female donor with ankylosing spondylitis or in good health (not recorded which).

This clonotype was seen at least ten times. This chain uses TRBV6-5 with TRBJ1-1; D unresolved. The CDR3 has 16 amino acids. Germline CDR1 MNHEY, CDR2 SVGAGI. V lost 2 bases to trimming and J lost 0 bases, with 13 bases between them. The DNA for the CDR3 is TGTGCCAGCAGTTACCGCTTACAGTACATGAACACTGAAGCTTTCTTT. The encoded protein is CASSYRLQYMNTEAFF.

This clonotype came up a few times. The V gene is TRBV11-2, the J gene TRBJ2-3; D is unclear. V lost 0 bases and J lost 6, with 7 bases in between. This CDR3 spans 13 amino acids. Per germline, CDR1 SGHAT and CDR2 FQNNGV. CDR3 amino acids: CASSLDSADTQYF. As DNA, the CDR3 is TGTGCCAGCAGCTTAGATTCTGCGGATACGCAGTATTTT. Combining the CDR3 with reference TRBV11-2 and TRBJ2-3 gives the whole variable domain EAGVAQSPRYKIIEKRQSVAFWCNPISGHATLYWYQQILGQGPKLLIQFQNNGVVDDSQLPKDRFSAERLKGVDSTLKIQPAKLEDSAVYLCASSLDSADTQYFGPGTRLTVL.

The rearrangement joins TRBV7-2 to TRBJ1-2, with a tentative D call TRBD1 (6 bases). CDR3 size: 13 residues. Germline V lookup: CDR1 SGHTA, CDR2 FQGNSA. The ends were cut back, 8 bases at V and 4 bases at J, with 14 bases in the middle. The DNA for the CDR3 is TGTGCCAGCGTGTTCAGGGGAGGCTATGGCTACACCTTC. As protein: CASVFRGGYGYTF.

This clonotype was counted ten times or more. The chain is built from TRBV7-2 and TRBJ2-7, with 9 nucleotides matching TRBD2. Trimming cost V 1 base and J 3 bases; bases outside gene matches: 4. The CDR3 totals 15 residues. Per germline, CDR1 SGHTA and CDR2 FQGNSA. The CDR3 nucleotides are TGTGCCAGCAGCTTAGTTAGCGGGAGTAACTACGAGCAGTACTTC. Translating gives CASSLVSGSNYEQYF. Drawing the rest from reference TRBV7-2 and TRBJ2-7, the complete variable domain is GAGVSQSPSNKVTEKGKDVELRCDPISGHTALYWYRQSLGQGLEFLIYFQGNSAPDKSGLPSDRFSAERTGGSVSTLTIQRTQQEDSAVYLCASSLVSGSNYEQYFGPGTRLTVT.

This clonotype was found many times. V gene TRBV5-6 combines with J gene TRBJ1-1; maybe TRBD1 (5 bases). Trimming cost V 3 bases and J 2 bases, with 11 bases left between them. CDR1 and CDR2 (germline): SGHDT, YYEEEE. CDR3 length equals 14 residues. CDR3 in amino acids: CASSWGGVNTEAFF. Here the CDR3 DNA reads TGTGCCAGCAGCTGGGGGGGAGTAAACACTGAAGCTTTCTTT. Based on the CDR3 plus reference TRBV5-6 and TRBJ1-1, the full variable domain is DAGVTQSPTHLIKTRGQQVTLRCSPKSGHDTVSWYQQALGQGPQFIFQYYEEEERQRGNFPDRFSGHQFPNYSSELNVNALLLGDSALYLCASSWGGVNTEAFFGQGTRLTVV.

This clonotype appeared many times. CDR3 coding DNA: TGCGCCAGCAGCCAAACTGGAGCGAGAGGGGAAGGCTACACCTTC. This gives the protein CASSQTGARGEGYTF. This chain links TRBV5-1 with TRBJ1-2, with TRBD1 as a possible D gene (5 bases). There are 15 residues in the CDR3. V was shortened by 4 bases and J by 8 bases, with 21 bases between the two germline ends. The germline gives CDR1 SGHRS, CDR2 YFSETQ.

The sample holds many counts of this clonotype. This chain connects TRBV3-1 to TRBJ2-1, with 7 nucleotides matching TRBD2. J gave up 7 bases and V 4 bases, and 16 bases lay outside the gene matches. Germline V gene data show CDR1 as LGHDT and CDR2 as YNNKEL (reference sequence). There are 17 residues in the CDR3. In nucleotides, the CDR3 is TGTGCCAGCAGCCCAGCCCCGACTAGCCGGCCGGGGAATGAGCAGTTCTTC. Residues: CASSPAPTSRPGNEQFF.

In this sample, this clonotype turned up many times. V usage is TRBV23-1 and J usage is TRBJ1-5, with 7 bases matching TRBD1. TRBV23-1 belongs to the ORF category, with a function that is uncertain. CDR3 length equals 18 residues. The V segment lost 3 bases and the J segment 3 bases; nucleotides outside the gene matches: 14. The CDR3 is CASSQPARGDRLNQPQHF. The CDR3 DNA follows: TGCGCCAGCAGTCAGCCGGCGAGGGGGGACAGACTCAATCAGCCCCAGCATTTT.

J is TRBJ1-1 and V is TRBV20-1; a possible D gene is TRBD1 (5 bases). There are 16 residues in the CDR3. The germline gives CDR1 DFQATT, CDR2 SNEGSKA (reference sequence). The V and J ends lost 5 bases and 5 bases respectively, with 24 bases between them. This CDR3 reads CSAWGQAPSLGTEAFF. The CDR3 DNA reads as TGCAGTGCTTGGGGCCAGGCCCCAAGTTTAGGAACTGAAGCTTTCTTT.

As for this clonotype: A much bigger clone sits one base away, suggesting this may be a read error. Here the CDR3 DNA reads TGTGCCAACAGCGCAGGGAATGAGCAGTTCTTC. The encoded protein is CANSAGNEQFF. The chain links TRBV12-3 or TRBV12-4 to TRBJ2-1; D may be TRBD1 (5 bases). The CDR3 covers 11 residues. V lost 10 bases and J 7 bases, leaving 11 bases between the germline ends.

This clonotype was counted a few times. This chain uses TRBV20-1 with TRBJ1-4; 8 bases agree with TRBD1. The CDR3 spans 13 residues. Germline V gene lookup returns CDR1 DFQATT and CDR2 SNEGSKA (reference sequence). Trimming took 3 bases from V and 6 from J; bases not matched to a gene: 3. The CDR3 sequence is CSASTGGYEKLFF. The CDR3 DNA is TGCAGTGCTAGCACAGGGGGGTATGAAAAACTGTTTTTT.

At least ten counts were recorded for this clonotype. The chain couples TRBV5-6 to TRBJ2-7; 8 bases agree with TRBD2. This CDR3 comprises 15 residues. Trimming at V came to 4 bases and at J to 2 bases, leaving 8 bases not matched to a gene. The germline gives CDR1 SGHDT, CDR2 YYEEEE. The CDR3 sequence is CASSTRGGGTYEQYF. CDR3 nucleotide sequence: TGTGCCAGCAGCACACGGGGGGGTGGCACCTACGAGCAGTACTTC.

This clonotype was observed a few times. The CDR3, as DNA: TGTGCCAGCAGCTTAAAGTCAGGGGATGGAGATACGCAGTATTTT. It yields the protein CASSLKSGDGDTQYF. This chain joins TRBV7-2 and TRBJ2-3; weak D call: TRBD1 (6 bases). V lost 2 bases, J lost 5 bases, and 14 bases lay in between. Germline CDR1 reads SGHTA; CDR2 reads FQGNSA. CDR3 length: 15 residues.

This clonotype was seen ten or more times. V gene TRBV5-1 combines with J gene TRBJ2-3, with 8 bases matching TRBD2. Losses at the gene ends were 5 bases for V and 3 bases for J; bases not matched to a gene: 8. CDR3 length: 15 residues. Per the germline V gene, CDR1 is SGHRS and CDR2 is YFSETQ. The CDR3 is CASRRAGGLTDTQYF. The CDR3 DNA reads as TGCGCCAGCAGAAGGGCGGGAGGTCTGACAGATACGCAGTATTTT.

This clonotype was observed at least ten times. The chain has TRBV15 and TRBJ2-7; D is perhaps TRBD1 (6 bases). V lost 1 base and J 2 bases, leaving 21 bases between the germline ends. There are 18 residues in the CDR3. Germline CDR1 is LNHNV and CDR2 is YYDKDF (reference sequence). As DNA, the CDR3 is TGTGCCACCAGCAGAGTCCCCCTCGGGACATCTTCAACCTACGAGCAGTACTTC. The encoded protein is CATSRVPLGTSSTYEQYF.

This clonotype was seen only a few times. The junction departs from the called germline gene at one end, perhaps through a read error. The gene calls are TRBV20-1 and TRBJ2-3; TRBD2 matches at 9 bases. The CDR3 sequence is 16 residues long. Germline loops: CDR1 DFQATT, CDR2 SNEGSKA (reference sequence). DNA of the CDR3: TGCTGTGCTAGAGAGGCGGGAGGGCCCTCTACAGATACGCAGTATTTT. The encoded protein is CCAREAGGPSTDTQYF.

For this clonotype: A clone one base away is much larger, so this may be a read error. The chain links TRBV5-1 to TRBJ2-2; tentative D call: TRBD1 (6 bases). The CDR3 extends over 15 amino acids. Germline V CDR1 and CDR2: SGHRS, YFSETQ. Trimming took 2 bases from V and 3 from J, leaving 11 bases between them. CDR3 sequence (DNA): TGCGCCAGCAGCTTAGACAGGAGTGACACCGGGGAGCTGTTTTTT. Translating it yields CASSLDRSDTGELFF.

This clonotype came up a few times. J is TRBJ1-4 and V is TRBV5-1; weak D call: TRBD1 (6 bases). CDR1 is SGHRS, CDR2 YFSETQ, per germline. The length of the CDR3 is 16 residues. V shed 4 bases and J shed 8 bases, with 21 bases lying between them. The CDR3 sequence is CASSLRLQGGDEKLFF. The CDR3 DNA follows: TGCGCCAGCAGCCTACGCCTACAGGGAGGAGACGAAAAACTGTTTTTT.

This clonotype was detected ten times or more. The chain carries TRBV28 and TRBJ1-2; D not certain. The CDR3 sequence is 16 residues long. Germline CDR1 reads MDHEN; CDR2 reads SYDVKM. Deletions cut 6 bases from V and 3 bases from J, with 20 bases between. For the CDR3, the DNA is TGTGCCAGCAGCTCGCCGGTCCTAAAAGACGACTATGGCTACACCTTC. Protein product: CASSSPVLKDDYGYTF.

This clonotype was observed a few times. The chain carries TRBV9 and TRBJ2-3, with D perhaps TRBD2 (6 bases). The CDR3 has 14 amino acids. CDR1 and CDR2 from the germline V gene are SGDLS and YYNGEE. Trimming took off 3 bases at V and 4 bases at J, with 12 bases between the two ends. The CDR3 sequence is CASSEAGRADTQYF. The CDR3 bases are TGTGCCAGCAGCGAAGCGGGTCGCGCAGATACGCAGTATTTT.